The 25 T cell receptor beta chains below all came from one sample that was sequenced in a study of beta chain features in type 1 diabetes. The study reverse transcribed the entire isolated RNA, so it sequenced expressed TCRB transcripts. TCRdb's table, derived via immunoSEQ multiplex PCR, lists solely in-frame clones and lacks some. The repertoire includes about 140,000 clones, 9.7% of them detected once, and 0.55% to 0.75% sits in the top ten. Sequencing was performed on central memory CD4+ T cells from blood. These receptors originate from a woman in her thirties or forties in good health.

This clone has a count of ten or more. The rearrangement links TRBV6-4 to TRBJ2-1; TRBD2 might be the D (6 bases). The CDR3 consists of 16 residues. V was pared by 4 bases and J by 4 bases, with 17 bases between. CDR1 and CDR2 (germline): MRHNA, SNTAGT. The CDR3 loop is CASSVLSGPSYNEQFF. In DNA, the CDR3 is TGTGCCAGCAGTGTTCTTAGCGGCCCCTCTTACAATGAGCAGTTCTTC.

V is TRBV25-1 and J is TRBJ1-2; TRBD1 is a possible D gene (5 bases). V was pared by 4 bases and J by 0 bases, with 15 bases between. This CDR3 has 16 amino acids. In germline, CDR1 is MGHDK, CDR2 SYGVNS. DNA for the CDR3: TGTGCCAGCAGTGTAGGGGCAGGGACTGCTAACTATGGCTACACCTTC. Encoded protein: CASSVGAGTANYGYTF.

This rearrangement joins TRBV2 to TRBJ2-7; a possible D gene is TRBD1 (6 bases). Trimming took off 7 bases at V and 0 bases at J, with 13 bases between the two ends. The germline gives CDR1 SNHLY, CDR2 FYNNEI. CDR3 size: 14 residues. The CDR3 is CASTEGRGSYEQYF. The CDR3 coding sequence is TGTGCCAGCACCGAGGGCAGGGGCTCCTACGAGCAGTACTTC.

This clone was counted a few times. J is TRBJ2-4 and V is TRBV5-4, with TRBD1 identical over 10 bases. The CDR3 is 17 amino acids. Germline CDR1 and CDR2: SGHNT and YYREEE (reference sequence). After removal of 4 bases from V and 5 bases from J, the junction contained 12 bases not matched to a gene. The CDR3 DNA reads TGTGCCAGCAGCCAAGCTTTGGGACAGGGGATGGAAAACATTCAGTACTTC. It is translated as CASSQALGQGMENIQYF.

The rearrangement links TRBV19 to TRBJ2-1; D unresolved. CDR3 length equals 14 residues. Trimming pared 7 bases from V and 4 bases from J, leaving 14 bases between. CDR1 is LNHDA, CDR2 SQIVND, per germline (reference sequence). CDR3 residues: CASKMATEYNEQFF. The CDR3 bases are TGTGCCAGTAAGATGGCGACGGAGTACAATGAGCAGTTCTTC.

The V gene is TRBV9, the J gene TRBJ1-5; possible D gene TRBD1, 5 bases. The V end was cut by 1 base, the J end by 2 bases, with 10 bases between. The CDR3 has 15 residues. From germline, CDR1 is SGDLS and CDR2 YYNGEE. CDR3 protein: CASSVSPGGNQPQHF. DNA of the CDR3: TGTGCCAGCAGCGTAAGTCCGGGGGGCAATCAGCCCCAGCATTTT.

The CDR3 here is CASSLPGQGYEQYF. The CDR3 DNA reads TGCGCCAGCAGTTTACCGGGACAGGGCTACGAGCAGTACTTC. The rearrangement links TRBV10-1 to TRBJ2-5; 9 bases match TRBD1. The tail of the sequence fits TRBJ2-7 better, so the J call may be wrong. Germline V lookup: CDR1 WNHNN, CDR2 SYGVQD (reference sequence). The CDR3 has 14 amino acids.

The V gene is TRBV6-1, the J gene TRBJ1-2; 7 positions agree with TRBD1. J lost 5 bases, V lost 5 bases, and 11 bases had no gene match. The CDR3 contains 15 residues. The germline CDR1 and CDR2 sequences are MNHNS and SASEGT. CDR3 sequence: CASSNYQTGPYGYTF. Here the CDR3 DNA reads TGTGCCAGCAGTAACTACCAGACAGGGCCGTATGGCTACACCTTC.

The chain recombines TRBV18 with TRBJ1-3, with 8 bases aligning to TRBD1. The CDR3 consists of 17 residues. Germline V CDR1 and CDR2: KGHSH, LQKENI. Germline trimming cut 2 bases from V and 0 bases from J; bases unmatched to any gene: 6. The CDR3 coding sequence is TGTGCCAGCTCACCATCGACAGGGGCAGGCTCTGGAAACACCATATATTTT. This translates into CASSPSTGAGSGNTIYF.

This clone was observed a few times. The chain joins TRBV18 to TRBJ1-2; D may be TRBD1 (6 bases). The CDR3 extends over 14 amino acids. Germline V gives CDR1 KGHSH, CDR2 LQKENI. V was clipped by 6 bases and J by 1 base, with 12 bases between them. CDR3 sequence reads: CASSRLDSNYGYTF. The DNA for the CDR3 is TGTGCCAGCTCCCGCCTGGACAGTAACTATGGCTACACCTTC.

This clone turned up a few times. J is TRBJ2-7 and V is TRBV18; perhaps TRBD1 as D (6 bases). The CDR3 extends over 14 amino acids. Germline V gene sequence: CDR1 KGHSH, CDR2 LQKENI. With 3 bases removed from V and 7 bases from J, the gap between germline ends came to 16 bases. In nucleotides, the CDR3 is TGTGCCAGCTCACCCCAGGGGAGAGGTTTTGAGCAGTACTTC. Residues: CASSPQGRGFEQYF.

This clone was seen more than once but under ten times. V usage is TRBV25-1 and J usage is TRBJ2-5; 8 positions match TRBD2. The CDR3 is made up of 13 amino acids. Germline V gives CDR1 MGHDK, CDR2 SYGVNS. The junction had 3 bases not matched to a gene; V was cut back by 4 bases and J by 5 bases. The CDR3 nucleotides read TGTGCCAGCAGTGCAGCGGGGGTGGAGACCCAGTACTTC. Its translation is CASSAAGVETQYF.

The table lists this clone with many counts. The CDR3 reads CATLTKESGANVLTF. CDR3 in DNA: TGTGCCACCTTAACTAAGGAATCCGGGGCCAACGTCCTGACTTTC. The gene calls are TRBV15 and TRBJ2-6, with unresolved D. CDR1 LNHNV and CDR2 YYDKDF come from the germline V gene (reference sequence). V was trimmed by 8 bases and J by 4 bases, leaving 15 bases between them. CDR3 length: 15 amino acids. Full variable domain (rest looked up from reference TRBV15 and TRBJ2-6): DAMVIQNPRYQVTQFGKPVTLSCSQTLNHNVMYWYQQKSSQAPKLLFHYYDKDFNNEADTPDNFQSRRPNTSFCFLDIRSPGLGDTAMYLCATLTKESGANVLTFGAGSRLTVL.

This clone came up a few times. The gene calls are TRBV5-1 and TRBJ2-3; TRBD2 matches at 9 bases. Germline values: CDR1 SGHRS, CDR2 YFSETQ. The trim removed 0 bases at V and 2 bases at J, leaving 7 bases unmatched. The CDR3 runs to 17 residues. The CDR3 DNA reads TGCGCCAGCAGCTTGGGGTCCAGCGGGGGGTTCACAGATACGCAGTATTTT. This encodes CASSLGSSGGFTDTQYF.

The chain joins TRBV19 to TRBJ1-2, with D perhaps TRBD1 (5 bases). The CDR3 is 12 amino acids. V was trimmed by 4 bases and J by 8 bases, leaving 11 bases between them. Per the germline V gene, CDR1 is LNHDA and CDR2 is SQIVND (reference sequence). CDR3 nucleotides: TGTGCCAGTAGTAGCCAGGGAAAAGGCTACACCTTC. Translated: CASSSQGKGYTF.

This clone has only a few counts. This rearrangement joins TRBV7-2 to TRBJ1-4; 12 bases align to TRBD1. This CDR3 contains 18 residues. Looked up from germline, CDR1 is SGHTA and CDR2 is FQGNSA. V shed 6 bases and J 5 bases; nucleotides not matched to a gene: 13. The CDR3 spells CASRRGTGGARLNEKLFF. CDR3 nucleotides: TGTGCCAGCAGGCGAGGGACAGGGGGCGCCCGGTTAAATGAAAAACTGTTTTTT.

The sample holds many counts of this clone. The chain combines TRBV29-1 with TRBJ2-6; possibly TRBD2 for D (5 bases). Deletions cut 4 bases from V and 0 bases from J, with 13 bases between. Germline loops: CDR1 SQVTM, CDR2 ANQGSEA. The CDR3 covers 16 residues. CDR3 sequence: CSVGRRLSSGANVLTF. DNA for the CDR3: TGCAGCGTTGGGCGGAGGTTGAGCTCTGGGGCCAACGTCCTGACTTTC.

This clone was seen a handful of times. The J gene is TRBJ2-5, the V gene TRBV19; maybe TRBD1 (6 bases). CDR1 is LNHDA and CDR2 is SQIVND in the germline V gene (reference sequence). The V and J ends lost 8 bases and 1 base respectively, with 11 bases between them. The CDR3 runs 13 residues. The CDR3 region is CASSQGSQETQYF. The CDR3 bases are TGTGCCAGTTCACAGGGTTCCCAAGAGACCCAGTACTTC.

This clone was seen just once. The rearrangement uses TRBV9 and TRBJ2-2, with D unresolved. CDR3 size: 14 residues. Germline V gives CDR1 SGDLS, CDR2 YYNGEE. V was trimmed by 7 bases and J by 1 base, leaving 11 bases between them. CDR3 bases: TGTGCCAGCTCACCACTCGGGAACACCGGGGAGCTGTTTTTT. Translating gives CASSPLGNTGELFF.

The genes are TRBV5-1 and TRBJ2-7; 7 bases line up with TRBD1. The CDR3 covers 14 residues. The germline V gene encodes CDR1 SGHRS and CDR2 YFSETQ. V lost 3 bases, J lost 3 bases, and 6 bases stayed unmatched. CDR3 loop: CASSSGTANYEQYF. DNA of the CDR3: TGCGCCAGCAGCTCAGGGACAGCCAACTACGAGCAGTACTTC.

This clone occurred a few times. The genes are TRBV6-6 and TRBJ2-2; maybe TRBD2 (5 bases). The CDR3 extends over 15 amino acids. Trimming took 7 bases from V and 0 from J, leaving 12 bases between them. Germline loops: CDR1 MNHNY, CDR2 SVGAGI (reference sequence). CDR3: CASKPRAPNTGELFF. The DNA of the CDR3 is TGTGCCAGCAAGCCGAGGGCCCCGAACACCGGGGAGCTGTTTTTT.

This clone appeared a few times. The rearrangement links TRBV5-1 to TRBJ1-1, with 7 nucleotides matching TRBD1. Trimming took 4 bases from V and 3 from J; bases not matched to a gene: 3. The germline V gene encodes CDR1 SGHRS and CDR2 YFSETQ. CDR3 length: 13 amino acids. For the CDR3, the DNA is TGCGCCAGCAGCACGCAGGGGGACACTGAAGCTTTCTTT. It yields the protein CASSTQGDTEAFF.

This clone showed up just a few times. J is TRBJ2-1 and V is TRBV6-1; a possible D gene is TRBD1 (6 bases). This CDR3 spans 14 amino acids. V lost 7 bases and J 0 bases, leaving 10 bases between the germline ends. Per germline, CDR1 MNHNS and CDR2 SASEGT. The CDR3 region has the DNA TGTGCCAGCAAAGACAGGTCCTCCTACAATGAGCAGTTCTTC. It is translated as CASKDRSSYNEQFF.

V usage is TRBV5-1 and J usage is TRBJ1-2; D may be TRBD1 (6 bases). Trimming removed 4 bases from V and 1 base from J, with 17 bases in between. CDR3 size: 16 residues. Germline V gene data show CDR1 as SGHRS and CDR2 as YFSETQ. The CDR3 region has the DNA TGCGCCAGCAGCAGGGGGACGGAGACCTTTAACTATGGCTACACCTTC. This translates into CASSRGTETFNYGYTF.

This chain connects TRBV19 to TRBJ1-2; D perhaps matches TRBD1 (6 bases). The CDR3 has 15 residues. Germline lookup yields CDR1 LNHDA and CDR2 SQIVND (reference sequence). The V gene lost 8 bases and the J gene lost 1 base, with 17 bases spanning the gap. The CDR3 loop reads CASSPQGPLNYGYTF. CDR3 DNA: TGTGCCAGTTCACCACAGGGTCCGCTTAACTATGGCTACACCTTC.